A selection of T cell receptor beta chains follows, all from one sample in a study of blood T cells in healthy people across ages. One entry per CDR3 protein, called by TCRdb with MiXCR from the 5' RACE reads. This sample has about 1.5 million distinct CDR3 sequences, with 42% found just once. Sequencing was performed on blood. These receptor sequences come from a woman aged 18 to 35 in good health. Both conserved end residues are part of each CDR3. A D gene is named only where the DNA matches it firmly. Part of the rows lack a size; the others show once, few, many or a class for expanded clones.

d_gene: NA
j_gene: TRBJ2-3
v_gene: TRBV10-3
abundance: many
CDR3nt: TGTGCCATCAGTCGTGGAGGGGACCCAGATACGCAGTATTTT
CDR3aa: CAISRGGDPDTQYF

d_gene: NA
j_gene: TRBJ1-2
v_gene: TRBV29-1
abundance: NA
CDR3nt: TGCAGCGTTGGGGGCATGGCTAACTATGGCTACACCTTC
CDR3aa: CSVGGMANYGYTF

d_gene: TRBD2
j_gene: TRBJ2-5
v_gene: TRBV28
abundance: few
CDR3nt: TGTGCCAGCAGCTATACCCTTCTAGCGGGGGGTATCCTCCAAGAGACCCAGTACTTC
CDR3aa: CASSYTLLAGGILQETQYF

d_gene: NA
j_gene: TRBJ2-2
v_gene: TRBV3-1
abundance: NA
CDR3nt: TGTGCCAGCAATAGCTTCCGGTGGGACCGAGACCCGAACACCGGGGAGCTGTTTTTT
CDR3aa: CASNSFRWDRDPNTGELFF

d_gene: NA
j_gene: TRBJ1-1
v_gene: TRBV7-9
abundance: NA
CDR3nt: TGTGCCAGCGGCAAGAGAGGGATGAACACTGAAGCTTTCTTT
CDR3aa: CASGKRGMNTEAFF

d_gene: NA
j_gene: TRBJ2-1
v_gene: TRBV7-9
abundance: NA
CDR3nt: TGTGCCAGCAGCTCGCCCAAGACCCAGTTCTTC
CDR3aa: CASSSPKTQFF

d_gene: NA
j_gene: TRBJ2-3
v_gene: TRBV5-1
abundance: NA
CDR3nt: TGCGCCAGCAGCCGTCGGGGACTTTCAGTCGATACGCAGTATTTT
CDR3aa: CASSRRGLSVDTQYF

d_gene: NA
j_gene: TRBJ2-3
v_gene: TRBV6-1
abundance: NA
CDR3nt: TGTGCCAGCAGTGAACCCCCAGGGGGGGATACGCAGTATTTT
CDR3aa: CASSEPPGGDTQYF

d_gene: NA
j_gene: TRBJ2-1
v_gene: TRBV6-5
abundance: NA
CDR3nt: TGTGCCAGCAGGCGAGGGACCAAAGAGCAGTTCTTC
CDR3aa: CASRRGTKEQFF

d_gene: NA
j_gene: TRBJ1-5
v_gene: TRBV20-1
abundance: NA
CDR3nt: TGCAGTGCTCCAATCGGAGGACAGCTCAAGCAGCCCCAGCATTTT
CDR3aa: CSAPIGGQLKQPQHF

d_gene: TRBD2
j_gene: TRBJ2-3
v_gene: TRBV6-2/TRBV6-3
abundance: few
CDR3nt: TGTGCCAGCAGGCGATCTAGCGGGAGGCCCTCAGATACGCAGTATTTT
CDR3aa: CASRRSSGRPSDTQYF

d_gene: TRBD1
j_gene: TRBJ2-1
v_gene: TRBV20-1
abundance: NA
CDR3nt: TGCAGTGCCAGAGACAGGGTAGGACACAATGAGCAGTTCTTC
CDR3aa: CSARDRVGHNEQFF

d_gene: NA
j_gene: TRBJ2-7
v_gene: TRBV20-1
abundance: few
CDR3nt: TGCAGTGCTAGAGAGTTCGACGAGCAGTACTTC
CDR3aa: CSAREFDEQYF

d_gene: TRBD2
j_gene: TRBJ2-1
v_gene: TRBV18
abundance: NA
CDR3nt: TGTGCCAGCTCACCACTAGGACTAGCGGGAGCGGGTGAGCAGTTCTTC
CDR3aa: CASSPLGLAGAGEQFF

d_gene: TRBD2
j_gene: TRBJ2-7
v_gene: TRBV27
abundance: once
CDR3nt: TGTGCCAGCAGTATCTATCTGACTAGCGGGGCGGGCGAGCAGTACTTC
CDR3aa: CASSIYLTSGAGEQYF

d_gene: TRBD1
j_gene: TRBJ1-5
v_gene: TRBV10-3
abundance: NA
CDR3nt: TGTGCCATCAGTGCGTTCGGGCGAGGACAGGGAATGGGAAATCAGCCCCAGCATTTT
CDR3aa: CAISAFGRGQGMGNQPQHF

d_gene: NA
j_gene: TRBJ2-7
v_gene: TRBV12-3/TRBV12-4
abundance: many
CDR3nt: TGTGCCAGCAGTTTTGGGGTGACCTACGAGCAGTACTTC
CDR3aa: CASSFGVTYEQYF

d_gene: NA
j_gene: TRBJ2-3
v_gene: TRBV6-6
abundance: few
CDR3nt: TGTGCCAGCAGGTACCTAGCTACTAGCACAGATACGCAGTATTTT
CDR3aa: CASRYLATSTDTQYF

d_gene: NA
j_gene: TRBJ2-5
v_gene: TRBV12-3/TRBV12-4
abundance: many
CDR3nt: TGTGCCAGCCGACGGGGGGAGACCCAGTACTTC
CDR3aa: CASRRGETQYF

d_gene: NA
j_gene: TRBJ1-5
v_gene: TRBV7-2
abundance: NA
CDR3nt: TGTGCCAGCAGCTTAGAGGGCAGGACAACGGGTCAGCCCCAGCATTTT
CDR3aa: CASSLEGRTTGQPQHF

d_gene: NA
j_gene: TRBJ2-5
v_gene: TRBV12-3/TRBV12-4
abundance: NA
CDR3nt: TGTGCCAGCAGTTTGGCAGTGGGGGTCCAAGAGACCCAGTACTTC
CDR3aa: CASSLAVGVQETQYF

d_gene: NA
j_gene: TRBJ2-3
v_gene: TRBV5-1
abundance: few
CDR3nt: TGCGCCAGCAGCTCGTCTTCCCCGGATACGCAGTATTTT
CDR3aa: CASSSSSPDTQYF

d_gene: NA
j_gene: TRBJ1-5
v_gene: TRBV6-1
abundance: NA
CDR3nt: TGTGCCAGCAGTGTCGCGGAGAGCAATCAGCCCCAGCATTTT
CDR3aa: CASSVAESNQPQHF

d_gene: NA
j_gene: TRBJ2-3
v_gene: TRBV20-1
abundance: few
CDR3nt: TGCAGTGCTAGAGTCGGAGGTGTGGGGAACACAGATACGCAGTATTTT
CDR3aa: CSARVGGVGNTDTQYF

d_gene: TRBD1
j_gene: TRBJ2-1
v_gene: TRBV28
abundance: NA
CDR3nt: TGTGCCAGCAGTTTCTCCCCATGGACAGGGGGCGGGGAGACCCAGTTCTTC
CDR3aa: CASSFSPWTGGGETQFF

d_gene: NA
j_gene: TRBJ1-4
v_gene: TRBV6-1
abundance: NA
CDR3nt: TGTGCCAGCAGTGATTACAGTGAAAAACTGTTTTTT
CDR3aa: CASSDYSEKLFF

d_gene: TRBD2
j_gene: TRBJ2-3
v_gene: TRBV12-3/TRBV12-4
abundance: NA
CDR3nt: TGTGCCAGCAGTGGATGGAGAGAAGCGGGGGGTACAGATACGCAGTATTTT
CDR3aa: CASSGWREAGGTDTQYF

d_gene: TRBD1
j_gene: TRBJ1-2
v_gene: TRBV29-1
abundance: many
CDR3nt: TGCAGCGTGCGGGGGACAGAAACGGATGGCTACACCTTC
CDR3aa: CSVRGTETDGYTF

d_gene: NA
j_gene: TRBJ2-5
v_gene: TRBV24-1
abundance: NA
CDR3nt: TGTGCCACCAGTGATTCAGCAGGGGACGAGCTGTACTTC
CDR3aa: CATSDSAGDELYF

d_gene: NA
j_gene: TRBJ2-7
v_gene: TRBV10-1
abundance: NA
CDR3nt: TGCGCCAGCAGTGAGTCTCCCGGGGGCGAAACCTACGAGCAGTACTTC
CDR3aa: CASSESPGGETYEQYF

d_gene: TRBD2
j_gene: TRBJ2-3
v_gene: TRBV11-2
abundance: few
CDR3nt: TGTGCCAGCAGCCACCGTAGCGGGGAGATCACAGATACGCAGTATTTT
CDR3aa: CASSHRSGEITDTQYF

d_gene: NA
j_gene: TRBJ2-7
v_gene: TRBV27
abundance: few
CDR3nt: TGTGCCAGCAGTTCCCGGAGGGTAGTAATGTACGAGCAGTACTTC
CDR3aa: CASSSRRVVMYEQYF

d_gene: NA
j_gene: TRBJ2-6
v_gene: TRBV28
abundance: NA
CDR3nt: NA
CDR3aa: CASQSWGSGANVMTF

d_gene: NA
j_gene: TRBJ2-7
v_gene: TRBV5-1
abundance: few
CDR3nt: TGCGCCAGCAGCCCGATCACAACCTACGAGCAGTACTTC
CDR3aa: CASSPITTYEQYF

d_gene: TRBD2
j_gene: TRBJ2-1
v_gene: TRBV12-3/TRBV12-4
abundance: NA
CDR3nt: TGTGCCAGCACCCGCCGGGCTAGCGGGAGCGATGAGCAGTTCTTC
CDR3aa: CASTRRASGSDEQFF

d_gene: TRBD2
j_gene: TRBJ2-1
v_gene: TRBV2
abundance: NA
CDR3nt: TGTGCCAGCAGTGAGATTAGCGGGAGAAATGAGCAGTTCTTC
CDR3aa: CASSEISGRNEQFF

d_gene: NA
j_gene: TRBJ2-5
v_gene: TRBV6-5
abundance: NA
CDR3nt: TGTGCCAGCAGTTACGCCTGGGGAGAGACCCAGTACTTC
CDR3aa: CASSYAWGETQYF

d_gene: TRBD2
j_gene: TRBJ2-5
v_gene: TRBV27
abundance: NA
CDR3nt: TGTGCCAGCTCGGGACTAGCGGGGATCCAAGAGACCCAGTACTTC
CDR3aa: CASSGLAGIQETQYF

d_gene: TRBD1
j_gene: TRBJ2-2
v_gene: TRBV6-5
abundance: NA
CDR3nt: TGTGCCAGCAGAGACTCAGGACAGGGCGTGACCGGGGAGCTGTTTTTT
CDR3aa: CASRDSGQGVTGELFF

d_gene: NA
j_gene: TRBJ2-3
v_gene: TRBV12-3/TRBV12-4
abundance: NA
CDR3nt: TGTGCCAGCAGCCGGGACTCTCGTGCTAGCACAGATACGCAGTATTTT
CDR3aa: CASSRDSRASTDTQYF

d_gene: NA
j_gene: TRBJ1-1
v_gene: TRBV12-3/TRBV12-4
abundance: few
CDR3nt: TGTGCCAGCATCTTGGCGGCGGGTACCACTGAAGCTTTCTTT
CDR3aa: CASILAAGTTEAFF

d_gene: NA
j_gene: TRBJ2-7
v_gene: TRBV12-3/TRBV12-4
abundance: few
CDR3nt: TGTGCCAGCAGTGTTCCTACCGGTGAGGAGCAGTACTTC
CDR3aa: CASSVPTGEEQYF

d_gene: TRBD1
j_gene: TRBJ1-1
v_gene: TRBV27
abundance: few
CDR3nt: TGTGCCAGCAGTCTGACAGGGGAACTTGAAGCTTTCTTT
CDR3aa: CASSLTGELEAFF

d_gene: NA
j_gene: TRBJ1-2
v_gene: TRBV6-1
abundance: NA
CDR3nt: TGTGCCACCTTGGCGGGGGCCCACTATGGCTACACCTTC
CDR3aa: CATLAGAHYGYTF

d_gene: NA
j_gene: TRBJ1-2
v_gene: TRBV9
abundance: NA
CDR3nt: TGTGCCAGCAGCACCCACTACGGCTACACCTTC
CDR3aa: CASSTHYGYTF

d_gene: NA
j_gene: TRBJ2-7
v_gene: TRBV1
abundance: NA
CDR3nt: TGCACCAGCAGCCGGCGACTAGCCACCTACGAGCAGTACTTC
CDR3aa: CTSSRRLATYEQYF

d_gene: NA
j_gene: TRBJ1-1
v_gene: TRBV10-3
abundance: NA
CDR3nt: TGTGCCATCAGTCGACTTGGGGGAAGGGACACTGAAGCTTTCTTT
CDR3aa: CAISRLGGRDTEAFF

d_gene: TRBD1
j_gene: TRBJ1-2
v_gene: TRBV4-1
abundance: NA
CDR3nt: TGCGCCAGCAGCCAGGACAGGGGTCCGGATGGCTACACCTTC
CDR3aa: CASSQDRGPDGYTF

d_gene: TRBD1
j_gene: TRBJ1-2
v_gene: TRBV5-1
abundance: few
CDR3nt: TGCGCCAGCAGCTCGAGCCCGGGACAGGACTATGGCTACACCTTC
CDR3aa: CASSSSPGQDYGYTF

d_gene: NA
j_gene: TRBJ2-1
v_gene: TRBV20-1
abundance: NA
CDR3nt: TGCAGTGCCCCACCGACACGACGGACCTTCTACAATGAGCAGTTCTTC
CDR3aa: CSAPPTRRTFYNEQFF

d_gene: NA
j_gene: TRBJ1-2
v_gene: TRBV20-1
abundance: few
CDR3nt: TGCAGTGCTAGAGATTTCGAGGGAGAGGGCTATGGCTACACCTTC
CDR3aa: CSARDFEGEGYGYTF

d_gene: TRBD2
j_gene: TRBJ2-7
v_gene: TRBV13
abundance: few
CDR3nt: TGTGCCAGCAGCCTCACACTAGCGGGGGGTCGTGACGAGCAGTACTTC
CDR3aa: CASSLTLAGGRDEQYF

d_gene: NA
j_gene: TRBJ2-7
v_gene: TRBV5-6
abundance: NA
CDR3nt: TGTGCCAGCAGCTCGGGACCCGGGGCGTCGGGCTACGAGCAGTACTTC
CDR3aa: CASSSGPGASGYEQYF

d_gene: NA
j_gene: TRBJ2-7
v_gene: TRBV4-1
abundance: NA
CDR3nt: TGCGCCAGCAGCCAAGGAAAGTGGGGGATCCATGAGCAGTACTTC
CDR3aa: CASSQGKWGIHEQYF